The present T cell receptor beta chain was sequenced within a study of blood T cell repertoires in COVID-19. Individuals aged roughly 18 to 95 years were recruited from roughly 23 US areas. Each recovered donor of Cohort 3 presented with two negative PCRs, clearance, or symptom resolution. The data were produced by immunoSEQ multiplex PCR, yet TCRdb's version contains in-frame clones alone and is incomplete. The table includes hundreds of thousands of clones, more than 75% detected once. The TCR was taken from a man in his 60s who had recovered from COVID-19. Sequencing was done on a sample of PBMCs or T cells enriched from blood (not recorded which).

The CDR3 region is CASSFHRATNEKLFF. The CDR3 coding sequence is TGTGCCAGCAGCTTTCACAGGGCAACTAATGAAAAACTGTTTTTT. The chain carries TRBV7-2 and TRBJ1-4, with D possibly TRBD1 on 6 matching bases. Germline CDR1 and CDR2: SGHTA and FQGNSA. The V end was cut by 3 bases, the J end by 0 bases, with 8 bases between. This CDR3 is built from 15 residues.